This paragraph reports one T cell receptor (beta chain). The trim removed 9 bases at V and 9 bases at J, leaving 17 bases unmatched. The length of the CDR3 is 15 residues. The sample belongs to a study of T-cell reconstitution after alpha-beta-depleted transplantation in children. As it was prepared, the TCRbeta library received unique molecular identifiers. Each CDR3 protein gets one entry after TCRdb re-called the PCR reads with MiXCR. Of about 470,000 distinct CDR3 sequences in the sample, roughly two fifths were seen once. The rearrangement links TRBV12-3 or TRBV12-4 to TRBJ2-3, with 8 bases fitting TRBD2. This sequence was found in a girl under 10 years old with aplastic anemia, due to receive a stem cell transplant. Sample: PBMCs, taken before TCRalphabeta/CD19-depleted stem cell transplant. CDR3 sequence (DNA): TGTGCCAGTTCTCTAGCGGGTAGGGACTTTCAGACGCAGTATTTT. Translation: CASSLAGRDFQTQYF.